This TCR beta chain was found in a study of regulatory T cells in long-lasting Graves disease. Background on the study: Over 5 years of antithyroid drugs plus positive TSH receptor antibodies defined persistent Graves' disease.

For TCR beta, libraries came from iRepertoire HTBI primers and Arm-PCR of CDR3 regions. TCRdb independently ran MiXCR on the multiplex PCR reads; one entry per CDR3 protein. The sample carries roughly 500,000 distinct CDR3 sequences, around 20% recorded once. This clonotype was counted many times. Its specificity is unknown. Time point denoted: persistent/refractory GD, antithyroid drugs over 5 years with positive TRAb. Construction of the TCR library relied on RNA isolated from PBMCs. The study's findings and limits: Persistent patients had more shared public clonotypes (under 3,000) than new patients (roughly 900). Persistent Graves' patients showed a TCR diversity that was lower than that of newly diagnosed ones.

V lost 1 base to trimming and J lost 2 bases; unmatched junction nucleotides: 1. Germline V lookup: CDR1 MDHEN, CDR2 SYDVKM. The CDR3 totals 15 residues. V and J are TRBV28 and TRBJ2-7; 11 bases are shared with TRBD1. This TCR came from a female donor with Graves disease. The source material was peripheral blood mononuclear cells (PBMCs), sampled when the disease was refractory, from a patient treated with antithyroid drugs. The CDR3 nucleotides read TGTGCCAGCAGTTTATCGGGACAGGGGGCCTACGAGCAGTACTTC. The encoded protein is CASSLSGQGAYEQYF.